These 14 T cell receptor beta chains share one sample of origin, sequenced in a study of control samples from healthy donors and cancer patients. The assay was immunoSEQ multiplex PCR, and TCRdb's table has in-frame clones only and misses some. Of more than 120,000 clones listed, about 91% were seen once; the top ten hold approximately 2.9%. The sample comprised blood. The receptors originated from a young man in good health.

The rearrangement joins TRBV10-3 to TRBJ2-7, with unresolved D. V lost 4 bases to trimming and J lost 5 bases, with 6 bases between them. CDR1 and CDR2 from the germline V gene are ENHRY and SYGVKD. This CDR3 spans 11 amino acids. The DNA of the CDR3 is TGTGCCATCAGTGTGGGGAACGAGCAGTACTTC. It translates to CAISVGNEQYF.

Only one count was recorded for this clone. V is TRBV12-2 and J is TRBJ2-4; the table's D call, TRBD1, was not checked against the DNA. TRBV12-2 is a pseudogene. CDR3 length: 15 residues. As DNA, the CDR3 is TGTGCAAGTCGCTTACCCTGGGGGCCCAAAAACATTCAGTACTTC. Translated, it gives CASRLPWGPKNIQYF.

Written as DNA, the CDR3 is TGTGCCAGTAGTAATCTCGGCAGTTCTTACACCGGGGAGCTGTTTTTT. Protein product: CASSNLGSSYTGELFF. V and J are TRBV19 and TRBJ2-2; no definite D call. CDR3 size: 16 residues. Per the germline V gene, CDR1 is LNHDA and CDR2 is SQIVND (reference sequence). Trimming cost V 4 bases and J 3 bases, with 15 bases left between them.

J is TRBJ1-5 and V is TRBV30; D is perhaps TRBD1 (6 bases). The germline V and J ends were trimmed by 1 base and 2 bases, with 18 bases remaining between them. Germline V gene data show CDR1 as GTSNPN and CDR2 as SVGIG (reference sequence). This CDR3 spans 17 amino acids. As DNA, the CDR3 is TGTGCCTGGAGTGACCCAACAGGGTCGATCGGCAATCAGCCCCAGCATTTT. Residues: CAWSDPTGSIGNQPQHF.

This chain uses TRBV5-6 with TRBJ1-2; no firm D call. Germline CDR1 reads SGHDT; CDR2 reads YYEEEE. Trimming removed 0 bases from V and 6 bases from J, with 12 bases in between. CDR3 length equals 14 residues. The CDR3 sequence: CASSLAGINDGYTF. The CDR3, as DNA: TGTGCCAGCAGCTTGGCCGGGATCAATGATGGCTACACCTTC.

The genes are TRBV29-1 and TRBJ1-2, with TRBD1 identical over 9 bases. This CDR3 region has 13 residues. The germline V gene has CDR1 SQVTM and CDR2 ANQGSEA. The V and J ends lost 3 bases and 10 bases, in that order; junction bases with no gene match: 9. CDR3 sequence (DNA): TGCAGCGTTGAGGGGACAGGGAGGAATGTCTACACCTTC. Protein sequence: CSVEGTGRNVYTF.

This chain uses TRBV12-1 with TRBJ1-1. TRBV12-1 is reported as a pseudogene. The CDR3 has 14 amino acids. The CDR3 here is CASSPVPRTTEAFF. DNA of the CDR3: TGTGCCAGCAGCCCCGTCCCCAGGACCACTGAAGCTTTCTTT.

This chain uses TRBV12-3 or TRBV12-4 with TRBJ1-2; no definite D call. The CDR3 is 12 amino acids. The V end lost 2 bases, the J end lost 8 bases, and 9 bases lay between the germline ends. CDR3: CASSLRDGGYTF. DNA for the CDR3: TGTGCCAGCAGTTTACGGGATGGCGGCTACACCTTC.

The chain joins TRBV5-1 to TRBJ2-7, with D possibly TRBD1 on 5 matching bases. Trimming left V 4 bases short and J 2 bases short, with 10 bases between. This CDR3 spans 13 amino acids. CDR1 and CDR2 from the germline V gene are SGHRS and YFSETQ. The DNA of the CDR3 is TGCGCCAGCAGCACGACAGCCGCCTACGAGCAGTACTTC. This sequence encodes CASSTTAAYEQYF.

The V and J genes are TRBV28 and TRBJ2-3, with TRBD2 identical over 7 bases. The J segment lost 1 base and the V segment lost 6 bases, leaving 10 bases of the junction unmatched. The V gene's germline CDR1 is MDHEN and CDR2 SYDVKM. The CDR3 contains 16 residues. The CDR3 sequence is CASSYQRGWGTDTQYF. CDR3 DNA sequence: TGTGCCAGCAGCTACCAGCGGGGCTGGGGCACAGATACGCAGTATTTT.

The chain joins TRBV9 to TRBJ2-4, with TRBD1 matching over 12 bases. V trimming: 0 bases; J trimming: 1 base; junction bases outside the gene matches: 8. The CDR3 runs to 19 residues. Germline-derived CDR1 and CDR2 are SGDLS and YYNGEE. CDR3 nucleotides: TGTGCCAGCAGCGTAGGTCCGGGACAGGGGGCTTCGGCCAAAAACATTCAGTACTTC. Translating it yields CASSVGPGQGASAKNIQYF. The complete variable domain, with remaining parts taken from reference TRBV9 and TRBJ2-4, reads DSGVTQTPKHLITATGQRVTLRCSPRSGDLSVYWYQQSLDQGLQFLIQYYNGEERAKGNILERFSAQQFPDLHSELNLSSLELGDSALYFCASSVGPGQGASAKNIQYFGAGTRLSVL.

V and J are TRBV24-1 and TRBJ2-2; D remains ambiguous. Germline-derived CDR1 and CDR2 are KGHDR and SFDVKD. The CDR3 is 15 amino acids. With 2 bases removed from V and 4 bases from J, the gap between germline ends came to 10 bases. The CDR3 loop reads CATSDSPDTTGELFF. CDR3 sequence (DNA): TGTGCCACCAGTGATTCCCCCGACACCACCGGGGAGCTGTTTTTT.

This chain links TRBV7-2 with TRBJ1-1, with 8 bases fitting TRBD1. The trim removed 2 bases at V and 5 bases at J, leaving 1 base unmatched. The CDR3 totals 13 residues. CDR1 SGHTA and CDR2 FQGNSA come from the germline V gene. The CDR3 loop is CASSLTGGTEAFF. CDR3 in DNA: TGTGCCAGCAGCTTAACAGGGGGTACTGAAGCTTTCTTT. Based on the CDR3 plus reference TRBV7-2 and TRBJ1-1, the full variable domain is GAGVSQSPSNKVTEKGKDVELRCDPISGHTALYWYRQSLGQGLEFLIYFQGNSAPDKSGLPSDRFSAERTGGSVSTLTIQRTQQEDSAVYLCASSLTGGTEAFFGQGTRLTVV.

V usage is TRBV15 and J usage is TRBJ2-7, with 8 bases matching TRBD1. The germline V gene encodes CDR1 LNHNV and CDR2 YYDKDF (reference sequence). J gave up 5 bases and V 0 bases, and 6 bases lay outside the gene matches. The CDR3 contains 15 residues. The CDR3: CATSRDQGARDEQYF. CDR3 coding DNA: TGTGCCACCAGCAGAGACCAGGGGGCGCGCGACGAGCAGTACTTC. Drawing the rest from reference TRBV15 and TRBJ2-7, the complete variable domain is DAMVIQNPRYQVTQFGKPVTLSCSQTLNHNVMYWYQQKSSQAPKLLFHYYDKDFNNEADTPDNFQSRRPNTSFCFLDIRSPGLGDTAMYLCATSRDQGARDEQYFGPGTRLTVT.